Listed here are 2 T cell receptor beta chains from one sample, sequenced in a study of human T cells and chemical hapten exposure. TCRdb analysed the RACE reads with MiXCR anew, one entry per CDR3 protein. The repertoire consists of 300,000 to 400,000 distinct CDR3 sequences, with roughly 5% occurring once and the leading ten covering around 2.6%. Time point of the sample: pre-sensitization, week 0. Sample treatment: therapeutic diphenylcyclopropenone sensitization with weekly scalp DPC. The source was whole blood, collected in connection with sensitization to the hapten diphenylcyclopropenone (DPC). The receptors derive from a woman between 50 and 59 years old with alopecia areata. Some clones in this sample may be carry-over from other donors' samples.

This clonotype has more than one count but fewer than ten. This rearrangement joins TRBV29-1 to TRBJ2-1; TRBD2 agrees at 7 bases. V lost 5 bases to trimming and J lost 4 bases; unmatched junction nucleotides: 8. Germline CDR1 and CDR2: SQVTM and ANQGSEA. There are 14 residues in the CDR3. The chain's CDR3 is CSVRREGLYNEQFF. The CDR3 DNA sequence: TGCAGCGTTCGGAGGGAGGGCCTTTACAATGAGCAGTTCTTC.

The table lists this clonotype with a few counts. The chain employs TRBV6-2 or TRBV6-3 and TRBJ2-7; 11 bases are a match to TRBD2. The CDR3 is 16 residues long. The trim removed 6 bases at V and 5 bases at J, leaving 12 bases unmatched. CDR1 is MNHEY and CDR2 is SVGEGT in the germline V gene. The CDR3 DNA reads TGTGCCAGCAGACCTTCTCTAGCGGGAGGATCTAACGAGCAGTACTTC. Amino acid sequence: CASRPSLAGGSNEQYF.